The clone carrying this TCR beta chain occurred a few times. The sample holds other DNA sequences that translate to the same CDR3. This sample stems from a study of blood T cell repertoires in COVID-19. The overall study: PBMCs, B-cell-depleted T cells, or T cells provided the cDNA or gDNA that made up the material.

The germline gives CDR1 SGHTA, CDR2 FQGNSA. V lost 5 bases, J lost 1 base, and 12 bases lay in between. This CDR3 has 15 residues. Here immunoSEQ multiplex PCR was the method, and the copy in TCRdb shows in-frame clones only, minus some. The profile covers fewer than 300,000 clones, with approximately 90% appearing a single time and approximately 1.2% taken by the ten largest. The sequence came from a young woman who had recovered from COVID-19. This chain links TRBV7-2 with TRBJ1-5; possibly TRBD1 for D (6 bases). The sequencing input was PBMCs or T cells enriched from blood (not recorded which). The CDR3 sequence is CASSPGGGSNQPQHF. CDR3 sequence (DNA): TGTGCCAGCAGCCCGGGCGGGGGCAGCAATCAGCCCCAGCATTTT.